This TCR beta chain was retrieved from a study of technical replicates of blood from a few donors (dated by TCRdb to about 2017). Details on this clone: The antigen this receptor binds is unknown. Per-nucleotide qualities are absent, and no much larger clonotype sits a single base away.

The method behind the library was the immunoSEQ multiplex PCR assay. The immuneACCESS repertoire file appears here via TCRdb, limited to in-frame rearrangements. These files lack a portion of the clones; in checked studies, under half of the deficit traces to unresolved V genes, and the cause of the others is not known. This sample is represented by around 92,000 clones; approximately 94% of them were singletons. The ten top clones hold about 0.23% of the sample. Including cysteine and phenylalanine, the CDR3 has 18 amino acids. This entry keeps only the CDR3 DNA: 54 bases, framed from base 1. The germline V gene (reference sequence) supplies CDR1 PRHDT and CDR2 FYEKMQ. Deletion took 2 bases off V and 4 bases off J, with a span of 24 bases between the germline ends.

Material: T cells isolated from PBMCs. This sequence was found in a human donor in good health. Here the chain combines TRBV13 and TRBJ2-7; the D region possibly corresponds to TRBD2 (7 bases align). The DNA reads TGTGCCAGCAGCTTATTCCCGAGCAGGGGAGGGTCCTTTTACGAGCAGTACTTC. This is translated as CASSLFPSRGGSFYEQYF.